This T cell receptor beta chain is drawn from a study of cytomegalovirus exposure and HLA in healthy donors. Study observations and caveats: The presence/absence work took it that sequencing depth was about the same across donors. Cytomegalovirus association was assigned to over 150 TCR beta chains.

Remarks on this clone: Its antigen is undetermined.

Likely unrecorded immune exposures existed in these nominally healthy donors. It was with 60 Vbeta and 13 Jbeta primers that the PCR ran. Using immunoSEQ multiplex PCR, the repertoire was profiled, and TCRdb retains in-frame clones only, with some absent. Its table lists under 200,000 clones. Germline trimming cut 4 bases from V and 0 bases from J; bases unmatched to any gene: 9. Germline-derived CDR1 and CDR2 are SGHRS and YFSETQ. This CDR3 is built from 16 residues. The chain combines TRBV5-1 with TRBJ2-5, with 7 bases aligning to TRBD1. The sequence derives from a woman aged 18-35 years in good health and CMV-seropositive. The sample consisted of PBMCs. CDR3 in amino acids: CASSPHRGFDQETQYF. CDR3 bases: TGCGCCAGCAGCCCTCACAGGGGTTTTGACCAAGAGACCCAGTACTTC.